This T cell receptor (beta chain) was obtained from a study of T cells in Graves' hyperthyroidism and ophthalmopathy. The study's findings and limits: The model identified upcoming ophthalmopathy a median 6.5 months ahead of onset. Appearing also in blood were most of the thyroid clonotypes expanded above 0.001.

In germline, CDR1 is LGHDT, CDR2 YNNKEL (reference sequence). The ends were cut back, 4 bases at V and 9 bases at J, with 7 bases in the middle. This CDR3 contains 12 residues. Blood sampling occurred at first hyperthyroidism diagnosis, ahead of any ophthalmopathy symptoms. Fresh peripheral blood, under 13 ml, was the source of the PBMCs. In its sample, this clonotype was seen many times. Antigen specificity is unknown. Researchers took RNA transcripts and amplified the TCR beta CDR3 regions from them. First-round RT-PCR targeting the TCR CDR3 was performed with the HTBI primer set. TCRdb analysed the multiplex PCR reads with MiXCR anew, one entry per CDR3 protein. Of some 370,000 distinct CDR3 sequences listed, roughly 17% are singletons.

This TCR derives from a woman in her twenties or thirties with Graves' hyperthyroidism that later progressed to Graves' ophthalmopathy. The sequencing input was blood. This chain joins TRBV3-1 and TRBJ1-6; D is uncertain. CDR3 protein: CASSPRGSPLHF. The CDR3, as DNA: TGTGCCAGCAGCCCTCGAGGTTCACCCCTCCACTTT. Variable domain in full (rest from reference TRBV3-1 and TRBJ1-6): DTAVSQTPKYLVTQMGNDKSIKCEQNLGHDTMYWYKQDSKKFLKIMFSYNNKELIINETVPNRFSPKSPDKAHLNLHINSLELGDSAVYFCASSPRGSPLHFGNGTRLTVT.